Given below is one T cell receptor (beta chain) in context. There is no known antigen for this receptor. The germline V and J ends show losses of 1 base and 6 bases respectively, and no gene match explains 6 bases of the junction. According to the germline V gene, CDR1 reads LGHNA and CDR2 reads YNFKEQ. CDR3 length: 16 amino acids, cysteine to phenylalanine. Only the CDR3 portion is preserved as DNA: 48 bases, with reading frame beginning at the first base. The library was obtained by the immunoSEQ multiplex PCR assay. The multiplex PCR relied on a mix of 60 forward primers for TCR Vbeta segments and 13 reverse primers for TCR Jbeta segments. A multiplex PCR assay on genomic DNA amplified the CDR3 region of rearranged TCR beta genes. The Illumina HiSeq System was used to sequence the amplified TCR beta libraries as 87-base-pair reads. In the paper's pipeline: In a later analysis, roughly 80 million unique TCR beta chains were counted across the approximately 620 repertoires, and around 11 million of these chains were shared by at least two donors. To remove PCR and sequencing errors, raw reads were error-corrected and collapsed into unique sequences using a nearest-neighbor algorithm that merged closely related sequences. To assign V, D and J gene segments, CDR3 sequences were aligned to IMGT reference sequences. For a sequence to be retained, a match of at least six nucleotides to both a V gene segment and a J gene segment was required. A rearrangement counted as productive if the CDR3 had no stop codons and remained in frame with V and J, and every other rearrangement counted as non-productive. CDR3 was defined by IMGT convention, running from the second conserved V-encoded cysteine to the conserved J-encoded phenylalanine. Sequences without an unambiguous match to a single V gene segment were excluded from the earlier analysis of about 600 of the donors. In an earlier analysis of 587 of the donors, a V segment was called functional when productive rearrangements were above 56.7%, and segregating when the standard deviation between donors exceeded 5%. A statistical classification framework was built to diagnose cytomegalovirus status from the catalog of TCR beta chain sequences. In a later analysis, V and J genes were assigned by comparing TCR nucleotide sequences against IMGT/GENE-DB human TR gene sequences. A later analysis assigned CDR3 sequences and most-parsimonious VDJ recombination scenarios with the TCRdist pipeline. In a later analysis, every TCR beta chain was defined by the combination of its CDR3 amino acid sequence and its V-gene family, and reads without a unique V-gene family were dropped. As a way to deal with suspected cross-contamination and a sequencing artifact, a later analysis dropped approximately 590 nucleotide sequences that were highly shared and had low generation probability. In a later analysis, a clonal expansion index was calculated for each public chain from normalized within-repertoire ranks of inferred template counts. Generation probabilities in a later analysis came from a VDJ recombination model fitted to out-of-frame rearrangements, and those results were checked against IGoR. Hypergeometric tests were used in a later analysis to score TCR-TCR, TCR-HLA and TCR-CMV co-occurrence, with a repertoire-size bias correction applied to the TCR pairs. In a later analysis, false discovery rates were estimated by permuting HLA or CMV assignments 20 times. In a later analysis, co-occurring TCRs were grouped with DBSCAN, and TCRdist sequence similarity was added when clustering was performed within HLA-allele-positive subsets. Repertoires with fewer than 30,000 or more than 120,000 public chains, plus five repertoires with anomalous nucleotide sharing, were excluded from co-occurrence clustering. TCRdb re-hosts the immuneACCESS table, in-frame sequences only. Its copies lack some clones; in the studies checked, an unresolved V gene accounts for under half of them, and the cause for the rest is not known. V and J calls and clone size are as listed in that table; D and trimming were resolved from the DNA. This sample's clone table shows about 54,000 clones. The ten largest clones represent roughly 7% of the sample.

The sample is drawn from a study of cytomegalovirus exposure and HLA in healthy donors (dated by TCRdb to between 2016 and 2019). About the study as a whole: In an earlier analysis of 587 of the donors, 276 Gb of sequence data and 90 million to 120 million unique TCR beta sequences from 150 million to 200 million T cells were reported. Among roughly 370 genotyped donors of the cohort, an average of approximately 240,000 unique TCR beta nucleotide sequences were sequenced per donor, around 20% of them non-productive. An early release covering around 630 HLA-typed donors comprised about 320 gigabases of sequencing data and 65 million to 100 million unique TCR sequences. HLA typing covered class I and class II loci at four-digit resolution. High-throughput TCR immunosequencing, statistical association of individual TCRs with disease status, and machine learning were combined to predict cytomegalovirus infection status. A later genetic analysis used genome-wide SNP genotypes for about 60% of the roughly 700 donors, treating that subset as a discovery cohort. Besides the first cohort of 666 subjects, a separate validation cohort made up of roughly 120 different subjects was used. Alongside the repertoire data, information on donor age, sex, ethnicity and CMV serostatus was compiled. The study aimed to test whether cataloging public T cell receptors could reveal signatures of past pathogen exposure. Roughly five DR-DQ haplotypes were handled as single units for association and clustering because linkage in the cohort was strong. Every discovery cohort repertoire had been produced on one sequencing platform. Rather than drawing on any new phenotypic data, the later analysis identified candidate immune exposures from TCR beta sequences and the way those sequences occurred across donors. The genetic ancestry cluster associated with self-reported Caucasian donors included roughly 84% of the 350 to 500 genotyped donors. The number of typed donors differed by locus: 629-630 for A, B, C, DRB1 and DQB1; roughly 510 for DQA1; roughly 600 for DPA1; and 400 to 480 for DPB1. A later analysis re-examined previously published TCR beta repertoires from 500 to 700 donors and added high-resolution HLA genotyping to investigate patterns of TCR occurrence. An earlier analysis of 587 of the donors used high-throughput TCR beta sequencing to judge whether each TCR beta V gene segment behaved as functional or pseudogenic. The T cell repertoires of several hundred subjects were profiled by immunosequencing and related to cytomegalovirus serostatus.

Results and caveats for the whole study, not just this receptor: Immune exposure information for the cohort was limited to CMV serostatus. The earlier analysis of almost 600 of the donors excluded roughly 17 rarely observed V segments, including chromosome 9 orphons, because counts were too low. In a later analysis, most CMV-associated TCR beta chains were found to appear HLA-restricted, with HLA associations seemingly driven largely by CMV exposure. In a later analysis, the rate of TCR association differed among HLA loci, with DRB1 alleles having the most associated TCRs and HLA-C alleles having the fewest. An earlier analysis of 450 to 750 of the donors showed that most TCR beta V segments appeared in productive rearrangements either about 87% or about 30% of the time, which broadly matched IMGT annotations. This cohort had only TCR beta chains sequenced, and the lack of alpha or paired-chain data limited which features could be detected. A cluster of highly shared sequence variants was judged likely to represent a technical artifact of the sequencing pipeline. Because the 87-base-pair reads could not distinguish some IMGT-functional V segments, including TRBV6-2 and TRBV6-3, those segments were excluded. In a later genetic analysis, a missense DCLRE1C variant was associated with V-gene and J-gene trimming of TCR beta chains, and the association was replicated in an independent cohort. Several of the top co-occurrence clusters appeared to be linked to parvovirus B19, influenza, CMV and Epstein-Barr virus, according to a later analysis. Assigning TCR associations to individual alleles was difficult when HLA alleles, especially DR and DQ, strongly co-occurred. Specific HLA alleles were associated with over 15,000 TCR beta sequences at a false discovery rate of 0.05 in a later analysis. In a later analysis, HLA-associated TCR beta chains showed more clonal expansion and lower generation probabilities than non-associated chains that were equally common. A further reported finding was that TCR beta sequences accurately predicted the HLA-A and HLA-B alleles for most subjects in the first cohort. Across donors, most TCR sequences were observed very rarely, whereas some public TCRs were present in many individuals. In both the original and validation cohorts, the classifier was reported to diagnose cytomegalovirus status with high specificity and sensitivity. In vitro tests confirmed that a few of the cytomegalovirus-associated TCR beta chains recognize cytomegalovirus antigens. A later genetic analysis reported fewer N-insertions in productive TCRs among donors in an Asian-associated ancestry cluster than the approximately 670-donor mean. Linkage disequilibrium might explain the correlated functional status among segregating V segments, but an unknown experimental factor could not be excluded. The authors suggested that the approach could potentially be extended to other disease states and immunological phenotypes. The presence/absence analyses assumed that sequencing depth was roughly uniform across donors, and that assumption may not be true. Because some donors lacked HLA typing at each locus, the association tests relied only on the typed subset. The study listed over 150 TCR beta chains as associated with cytomegalovirus.

In total, approximately 690 healthy bone marrow donors made up the cohort. At the time of sampling, all cohort members were nominally healthy, though unrecorded immune exposures were likely present. The donor tested CMV seronegative and was one of the 352 seronegative cohort members. A peripheral blood sample was collected from each donor, and TCR beta sequencing was performed on peripheral blood mononuclear cells. Genomic DNA extraction from the blood cell samples was performed with the Qiagen DNeasy Blood Extraction Kit. The sample taken for sequencing was PBMCs. The source is a woman in her thirties or forties in good health and CMV-seronegative. This sequence uses TRBV4-2 and TRBJ2-2; 9 of the junction bases match TRBD1. For the CDR3, the sequence is CASSQARDREAGELFF. The DNA reads as follows: TGTGCCAGCAGCCAAGCCCGGGACAGGGAGGCCGGGGAGCTGTTTTTT.